The rows below give T cell receptor beta chains drawn from one sample of a study of T cell changes during pregnancy in multiple sclerosis. Sequencing used immunoSEQ multiplex PCR; TCRdb keeps in-frame clones, though not all of them. The data show 55,000 to 70,000 clones, about 90% seen once. The sample in question was peripheral blood, obtained in the third trimester of pregnancy. These receptors were taken from a female donor in good health, enrolled as a control in a pregnancy study. CDR3s leave out the opening cysteine and the closing phenylalanine or tryptophan. Each record gives: CDR3 protein, J gene, V gene, D gene. A D gene is named only where the DNA matches it firmly.

CDR3: ASGRQANTGELF
J: TRBJ2-2
V: TRBV9
D: NA

CDR3: ASSRIPGTGTGNTIY
J: TRBJ1-3
V: TRBV4-3
D: TRBD1

CDR3: ASISQGEFEAF
J: TRBJ1-1
V: TRBV5-6
D: TRBD1

CDR3: ASTQGLDTRIQF
J: TRBJ2-1
V: TRBV11-2
D: NA

CDR3: ASSLSAAGVNTEAF
J: TRBJ1-1
V: TRBV27
D: NA

CDR3: ASSEAGAYTEAF
J: TRBJ1-1
V: TRBV2
D: NA

CDR3: ASSRVEEARNQPQH
J: TRBJ1-5
V: TRBV7-9
D: NA

CDR3: ASRADRGSNQPQH
J: TRBJ1-5
V: TRBV6-5
D: TRBD1

CDR3: ASSLGQGPSYGYT
J: TRBJ1-2
V: TRBV7-3
D: TRBD1

CDR3: ASSQQIPATLPQY
J: TRBJ2-3
V: TRBV27
D: NA

CDR3: ASSTPAVRGSEAF
J: TRBJ1-1
V: TRBV19
D: NA

CDR3: ASSRQGSLYNEQF
J: TRBJ2-1
V: TRBV7-9
D: TRBD1

CDR3: ASSQVLRGASQY
J: TRBJ2-7
V: TRBV14
D: NA

CDR3: ASSLIGGQNYEQY
J: TRBJ2-7
V: TRBV7-3
D: TRBD1

CDR3: ASSLIGNEQF
J: TRBJ2-1
V: TRBV7-9
D: NA

CDR3: ASSYSRDSTYGYT
J: TRBJ1-2
V: TRBV6-5
D: NA

CDR3: ASSLTNGNEQF
J: TRBJ2-1
V: TRBV7-6
D: NA

CDR3: ASRAQLGPGETQY
J: TRBJ2-5
V: TRBV7-8
D: NA

CDR3: ATSRFPGDTSTDTQY
J: TRBJ2-3
V: TRBV15
D: NA

CDR3: ASSSVTSGGRSSYNEQF
J: TRBJ2-1
V: TRBV7-3
D: TRBD2

CDR3: ASKGAMEKLF
J: TRBJ1-4
V: TRBV2
D: NA

CDR3: ASSQDGQHWRETQY
J: TRBJ2-5
V: TRBV4-1
D: NA

CDR3: ASSLSGRGNYGYT
J: TRBJ1-2
V: TRBV5-6
D: NA

CDR3: ASSLRMGRNIQY
J: TRBJ2-4
V: TRBV7-8
D: NA

CDR3: ASSARAGKINEKLF
J: TRBJ1-4
V: TRBV18
D: NA

CDR3: ASSFRDRGYEQY
J: TRBJ2-7
V: TRBV27
D: TRBD1

CDR3: ASSSDFSNQPQH
J: TRBJ1-5
V: TRBV25-1
D: NA

CDR3: AISESRTGQGNIQY
J: TRBJ2-4
V: TRBV10-3
D: TRBD1

CDR3: ASSTGTGGPQGANVLT
J: TRBJ2-6
V: TRBV18
D: TRBD1

CDR3: ASSFGTGGHQPQH
J: TRBJ1-5
V: TRBV5-5
D: TRBD1

CDR3: ASSQEGTGNGYT
J: TRBJ1-2
V: TRBV4-1
D: TRBD1

CDR3: ASSGPLLYEQY
J: TRBJ2-7
V: TRBV7-9
D: NA

CDR3: ASSQRDRGIANTGELF
J: TRBJ2-2
V: TRBV4-1
D: TRBD1

CDR3: ASSPLKSQGLRLKTQY
J: TRBJ2-5
V: TRBV5-1
D: NA

CDR3: ASSSGQGETQY
J: TRBJ2-5
V: TRBV9
D: TRBD1

CDR3: ASSGRGLAEAF
J: TRBJ1-1
V: TRBV4-3
D: NA

CDR3: ATSKERGEETQY
J: TRBJ2-5
V: TRBV15
D: TRBD2

CDR3: ASSLAGTSGGARNEQF
J: TRBJ2-1
V: TRBV11-3
D: TRBD2

CDR3: ASSLYPRTGLSYEQY
J: TRBJ2-7
V: TRBV28
D: TRBD1

CDR3: AWSLPSSDTQY
J: TRBJ2-3
V: TRBV30
D: NA

CDR3: ATSRARSLSYEQY
J: TRBJ2-7
V: TRBV15
D: NA

CDR3: ASSSGTGGANTEAF
J: TRBJ1-1
V: TRBV5-1
D: TRBD1

CDR3: ASSSRDRGEVNTEAF
J: TRBJ1-1
V: TRBV4-2
D: TRBD1

CDR3: ASRHGLDTDTQY
J: TRBJ2-3
V: TRBV6-5
D: NA

CDR3: ASSLLSTDTQY
J: TRBJ2-3
V: TRBV5-6
D: NA

CDR3: ASSLGPGSTEAF
J: TRBJ1-1
V: TRBV5-5
D: NA

CDR3: ASSLGGGSEQY
J: TRBJ2-7
V: TRBV7-3
D: NA

CDR3: ASSQGDRTIYEQY
J: TRBJ2-7
V: TRBV6-5
D: TRBD1

CDR3: ASSPRTTETQY
J: TRBJ2-5
V: TRBV18
D: NA

CDR3: ASRTDRGQRETQY
J: TRBJ2-5
V: TRBV28
D: NA

CDR3: ASSQEVAGERELF
J: TRBJ2-2
V: TRBV4-1
D: NA

CDR3: ASSYGGGNYNEQF
J: TRBJ2-1
V: TRBV6-6
D: TRBD2

CDR3: ASRRGPDTGELF
J: TRBJ2-2
V: TRBV7-9
D: NA

CDR3: ASSFKNSNSPLH
J: TRBJ1-6
V: TRBV28
D: NA

CDR3: ASSLGQGAYEQY
J: TRBJ2-7
V: TRBV5-1
D: TRBD1